The 20 T cell receptor beta chains in this list originate from one sample, sequenced in a study of memory CD4+ T cells and cytomegalovirus serostatus. Single viable CD3+CD4+CD8-CD45RO+ cells were sorted as the memory CD4+ T cells. Assay: immunoSEQ multiplex PCR; the TCRdb copy retains only in-frame clones and omits some. This sample yields fewer than 40,000 clones, of which about three quarters are seen a single time; 0.78% belongs to the top ten. Sequenced input: memory CD4+ T cells from blood. The receptors stem from an adult in good health and CMV-seronegative.

V gene TRBV6-4 combines with J gene TRBJ1-5; weak D call: TRBD1 (5 bases). Germline V lookup: CDR1 MRHNA, CDR2 SNTAGT. Trimming took 2 bases from V and 2 from J, leaving 19 bases between them. The CDR3 extends over 18 amino acids. This CDR3 is CASSDPGRGAVGNQPQHF. The CDR3 DNA reads as TGTGCCAGCAGTGACCCAGGTAGAGGGGCAGTGGGCAATCAGCCCCAGCATTTT.

This rearrangement joins TRBV6-5 to TRBJ2-4, with 13 bases lining up with TRBD2. Trimming cost V 6 bases and J 3 bases; bases outside gene matches: 2. Germline V gives CDR1 MNHEY, CDR2 SVGAGI. The CDR3 spans 15 residues. CDR3: CASRLAGGHKNIQYF. The CDR3 DNA is TGTGCCAGCAGACTAGCGGGGGGGCACAAAAACATTCAGTACTTC.

The chain uses TRBV5-4 and TRBJ1-6; D gene ambiguous. Trimming took off 0 bases at V and 7 bases at J, with 11 bases between the two ends. From germline, CDR1 is SGHNT and CDR2 YYREEE (reference sequence). This CDR3 region has 15 residues. Written as DNA, the CDR3 is TGTGCCAGCAGCTTGGCCGGGATCCTAAATTCACCCCTCCACTTT. Protein: CASSLAGILNSPLHF.

The chain joins TRBV5-6 to TRBJ1-4, with D unclear. Germline CDR1 is SGHDT and CDR2 is YYEEEE. Between the trimmed V and J ends, which lost 3 bases and 4 bases, there was a span of 13 bases. The CDR3 length is 15 residues. The CDR3 DNA follows: TGTGCCAGCAGCTCACCCCACGGAGGTAATGAAAAACTGTTTTTT. Amino acid sequence: CASSSPHGGNEKLFF.

The V gene is TRBV6-5, the J gene TRBJ2-5, with a possible D match to TRBD2 (6 bases). CDR1 and CDR2 (germline): MNHEY, SVGAGI. Trimming removed 0 bases at V and 5 bases at J, with 10 bases between. The CDR3 is made up of 14 amino acids. As DNA, the CDR3 is TGTGCCAGCAGTTACTCGTACGGAGGGGAGACCCAGTACTTC. Protein sequence: CASSYSYGGETQYF.

The chain carries TRBV6-5 and TRBJ2-3; tentative D call: TRBD1 (5 bases). V lost 6 bases, J lost 1 base, and 11 bases lay in between. The CDR3 length is 14 residues. Per the germline V gene, CDR1 is MNHEY and CDR2 is SVGAGI. The CDR3 DNA reads TGTGCCAGCAGGTTTCAGGGCCGCACAGATACGCAGTATTTT. As protein: CASRFQGRTDTQYF.

This rearrangement joins TRBV7-9 to TRBJ1-5; 9 bases agree with TRBD1. Trimming took 1 base from V and 7 from J; bases not matched to a gene: 8. Germline loops: CDR1 SEHNR, CDR2 FQNEAQ (reference sequence). This CDR3 contains 16 residues. The CDR3, as DNA: TGTGCCAGCAGCTTAGATGGGACAGGGCATCCGCAGCCCCAGCATTTT. It codes for CASSLDGTGHPQPQHF. Variable domain in full (rest from reference TRBV7-9 and TRBJ1-5): DTGVSQNPRHKITKRGQNVTFRCDPISEHNRLYWYRQTLGQGPEFLTYFQNEAQLEKSRLLSDRFSAERPKGSFSTLEIQRTEQGDSAMYLCASSLDGTGHPQPQHFGDGTRLSIL.

The V and J genes are TRBV11-3 and TRBJ2-7; 8 bases match TRBD1. Trimming at V came to 5 bases and at J to 5 bases, leaving 8 bases not matched to a gene. The CDR3 is 14 residues long. Per germline, CDR1 SGHNT and CDR2 YENEEA. The CDR3: CASSRGQGAHEQYF. The CDR3 region has the DNA TGTGCCAGCAGCAGGGGCCAGGGGGCCCACGAGCAGTACTTC.

The chain recombines TRBV6-5 with TRBJ2-7; D may be TRBD2 (6 bases). CDR3 size: 12 residues. Trimming pared 7 bases from V and 6 bases from J, leaving 13 bases between. CDR1 and CDR2 (germline): MNHEY, SVGAGI. The CDR3 loop reads CASIAGGGEQYF. CDR3 sequence (DNA): TGTGCCAGCATTGCCGGGGGAGGCGAGCAGTACTTC.

CDR3 loop: CASSLVGNEQFF. The DNA for the CDR3 is TGTGCCAGCAGCTTAGTGGGCAATGAGCAGTTCTTC. The V call is TRBV7-2, the J call TRBJ2-1, with D unclear. Deletions cut 1 base from V and 6 bases from J, with 4 bases between. The CDR3 is made up of 12 amino acids. Germline values: CDR1 SGHTA, CDR2 FQGNSA.

The rearrangement links TRBV5-6 to TRBJ2-2; D not certain. V was pared by 4 bases and J by 4 bases, with 23 bases between. CDR1 SGHDT and CDR2 YYEEEE come from the germline V gene. The CDR3 length is 18 residues. CDR3 coding DNA: TGTGCCAGCAGCCCGGTAAGGACGCCTCGGAAGAGCACCGGGGAGCTGTTTTTT. It yields the protein CASSPVRTPRKSTGELFF. The whole variable domain, remainder taken from reference TRBV5-6 and TRBJ2-2, is DAGVTQSPTHLIKTRGQQVTLRCSPKSGHDTVSWYQQALGQGPQFIFQYYEEEERQRGNFPDRFSGHQFPNYSSELNVNALLLGDSALYLCASSPVRTPRKSTGELFFGEGSRLTVL.

This clone has a handful of counts. The chain has TRBV30 and TRBJ1-6; D is possibly TRBD1 (5 bases). V lost 0 bases to trimming and J lost 10 bases, with 13 bases between them. The CDR3 is 14 amino acids. Germline CDR1 and CDR2: GTSNPN and SVGIG (reference sequence). In DNA form, the CDR3 reads TGTGCCTGGAGTGTACGAGGAGGGGTCTCACCCCTCCACTTT. This sequence encodes CAWSVRGGVSPLHF.

CDR3 DNA: TGTGCCAGCAGCTTAGCCCAAGGACAGGGAACTGAAGCTTTCTTT. Encoded protein: CASSLAQGQGTEAFF. The genes are TRBV7-2 and TRBJ1-1; 8 nucleotides line up with TRBD1. Per the germline V gene, CDR1 is SGHTA and CDR2 is FQGNSA. V lost 0 bases and J lost 5; bases outside the gene matches: 5. The CDR3 runs to 15 residues.

The chain joins TRBV6-1 to TRBJ2-5; 8 nucleotides agree with TRBD1. Germline assignment: CDR1 MNHNS and CDR2 SASEGT. The V segment lost 8 bases and the J segment 1 base; nucleotides outside the gene matches: 9. The CDR3 runs 15 residues. This chain's CDR3 is CASAGTGLPQETQYF. CDR3 nucleotides: TGTGCCAGCGCGGGGACAGGTCTCCCCCAAGAGACCCAGTACTTC.

The chain couples TRBV29-1 to TRBJ1-1, with D hard to call. Deletions cut 1 base from V and 4 bases from J, with 13 bases between. CDR1 is SQVTM, CDR2 ANQGSEA, per germline. The CDR3 has 14 residues. The DNA of the CDR3 is TGCAGCGTTGAAGGGGAAGGGTTGGTCACTGAAGCTTTCTTT. Protein: CSVEGEGLVTEAFF.

The rearrangement joins TRBV5-1 to TRBJ1-5; D perhaps matches TRBD1 (5 bases). This CDR3 spans 14 amino acids. CDR1 is SGHRS, CDR2 YFSETQ, per germline. V was pared by 0 bases and J by 1 base, with 5 bases between. Here the CDR3 DNA reads TGCGCCAGCAGCTTGGAGGGGAGCAATCAGCCCCAGCATTTT. Amino acid sequence: CASSLEGSNQPQHF. Based on the CDR3 plus reference TRBV5-1 and TRBJ1-5, the full variable domain is KAGVTQTPRYLIKTRGQQVTLSCSPISGHRSVSWYQQTPGQGLQFLFEYFSETQRNKGNFPGRFSGRQFSNSRSEMNVSTLELGDSALYLCASSLEGSNQPQHFGDGTRLSIL.

This clone was counted a few times. V is TRBV5-1 and J is TRBJ2-3, with D maybe TRBD2 (6 bases). CDR1 and CDR2 (germline): SGHRS, YFSETQ. V shed 4 bases and J shed 0 bases, with 9 bases lying between them. The CDR3 has 14 amino acids. Written as DNA, the CDR3 is TGCGCCAGCAGCCCTGGACTAAGCACAGATACGCAGTATTTT. As protein: CASSPGLSTDTQYF.

The chain employs TRBV6-5 and TRBJ1-2; D is unclear. The germline CDR1 and CDR2 sequences are MNHEY and SVGAGI. With 5 bases removed from V and 4 bases from J, the gap between germline ends came to 11 bases. This CDR3 contains 13 residues. This CDR3 is CASSLDGFYGYTF. The DNA of the CDR3 is TGTGCCAGCAGTCTGGACGGTTTCTATGGCTACACCTTC.

The chain carries TRBV27 and TRBJ1-2; maybe TRBD1 (6 bases). Trimming pared 9 bases from V and 0 bases from J, leaving 17 bases between. The CDR3 has 15 amino acids. Germline loops: CDR1 MNHEY, CDR2 SMNVEV (reference sequence). The CDR3 DNA sequence: TGTGCCAGTAAAAGGGGGTTTCGGGCTAACTATGGCTACACCTTC. Its protein is CASKRGFRANYGYTF.

The chain joins TRBV6-1 to TRBJ2-5; perhaps TRBD1 as D (5 bases). This CDR3 contains 15 residues. Per germline, CDR1 MNHNS and CDR2 SASEGT. V lost 4 bases and J 5 bases, leaving 17 bases between the germline ends. CDR3 DNA: TGTGCCAGCAGTGTCCCCGTGGGGCAGGTGGAGACCCAGTACTTC. Its protein product is CASSVPVGQVETQYF.